The T cell receptor (beta chain) under discussion was sequenced for a study of T cells in Graves' hyperthyroidism and ophthalmopathy. Amplified TCR beta CDR3 regions derived from RNA transcripts. Initially, a first-round RT-PCR of the TCR CDR3 employed the HTBI primer set. Using its own MiXCR run on the multiplex PCR reads, TCRdb lists one record per CDR3 protein. The profile shows approximately 500,000 distinct CDR3 sequences, 40% to 55% of them singletons. Germline V gene lookup returns CDR1 SQVTM and CDR2 ANQGSEA. V was pared by 0 bases and J by 8 bases, with 20 bases between. The CDR3 has 16 amino acids.

The TCR sequence derives from a woman aged 18 to 35 with Graves' hyperthyroidism. The chain carries TRBV29-1 and TRBJ1-3; perhaps TRBD1 as D (5 bases). The specimen was peripheral blood or thyroid tissue (not recorded which). The DNA for the CDR3 is TGCAGCGTTGAAGATAGGGGAACCCTCTATGGCTACACCATATATTTT. Residues: CSVEDRGTLYGYTIYF.